The T cell receptor (beta chain) under discussion was sequenced for a study of Graves' ophthalmopathy and Graves' hyperthyroidism. Overall study context: Peripheral blood was gathered at first diagnosis, ahead of any treatment whatsoever. Findings and limits, study-wide: Blood shared most expanded thyroid clonotypes above 0.001 frequency. Sensitivity of around 86% and specificity of approximately 81% were achieved when a 13-signature model separated ophthalmopathy from stable hyperthyroidism.

RNA transcripts were the template, and TCR beta CDR3 regions were amplified from them. First-round RT-PCR relied on HTBI primers, and a second-round multiplex PCR came next. TCRdb re-called the multiplex PCR reads through MiXCR, storing one row per CDR3 protein. The sample comprises about 39,000 distinct CDR3 sequences, 50% of which are singletons, and about a quarter rests with the top ten. Calling hyperthyroidism stable required that no ophthalmopathy show up within 18 months of follow-up. Many counts were recorded for this clonotype. Antigen: not known. The CDR3 has 17 amino acids. The V gene's germline CDR1 is SGHVS and CDR2 FQNEAQ. V was cut by 4 bases and J by 0 bases, with 18 bases left in between.

The TCR comes from an adult woman with stable Graves' hyperthyroidism. Sequenced material: peripheral blood. The chain carries TRBV7-8 and TRBJ1-1; D is unresolved. The CDR3 coding sequence is TGTGCCAGCAGCTCCAACCAAAACGCTTTAATGAACACTGAAGCTTTCTTT. Encoded protein: CASSSNQNALMNTEAFF.